These 28 T cell receptor beta chains originate from one sample sequenced in a study of T cell repertoires in cytomegalovirus infection. Their antigen targets remain unknown. TCRdb re-called the reads through MiXCR, storing one row per CDR3 protein. The sample lists about a million distinct CDR3 sequences, 30% to 40% occurring once. Source: cultured CD8+ T cells from PBMCs, taken from culture after CMV antigen stimulation. These receptors came from a human donor in good health (CMV status not recorded). Some clones in this sample may be carry-over from other donors' samples.

The chain couples TRBV7-9 to TRBJ1-5, with D perhaps TRBD1 (6 bases). Germline V gene sequence: CDR1 SEHNR, CDR2 FQNEAQ (reference sequence). The CDR3 spans 15 residues. V lost 3 bases and J lost 1, with 10 bases in between. CDR3 DNA: TGTGCCAGCAGCTTCGGTAGGGGGAGCAATCAGCCCCAGCATTTT. This translates into CASSFGRGSNQPQHF.

This clonotype came up a few times. J is TRBJ2-1 and V is TRBV6-6; 12 positions agree with TRBD1. V dropped 4 bases and J dropped 7; count of bases not matched to a gene: 8. The germline gives CDR1 MNHNY, CDR2 SVGAGI (reference sequence). CDR3 length: 16 amino acids. CDR3 coding DNA: TGTGCCAGCAGTTGGAACCGGGACAGGGGGCATAATGAGCAGTTCTTC. This gives the protein CASSWNRDRGHNEQFF.

There are a few counts of this clonotype. J is TRBJ2-3 and V is TRBV7-9; 8 nucleotides align to TRBD2. This CDR3 has 17 amino acids. CDR1 and CDR2 (germline): SEHNR, FQNEAQ (reference sequence). V trimming: 0 bases; J trimming: 4 bases; junction bases outside the gene matches: 9. The DNA of the CDR3 is TGTGCCAGCAGCTTAGCGTGGCGGTCGGGGGGGGCAGATACGCAGTATTTT. Protein product: CASSLAWRSGGADTQYF.

The chain recombines TRBV4-1 with TRBJ2-1, with D perhaps being TRBD1 or TRBD2 (5 bases each). Germline V gene sequence: CDR1 MGHRA, CDR2 YSYEKL. The CDR3 runs 21 residues. Trimming removed 0 bases from V and 1 base from J, with 25 bases in between. CDR3 in DNA: TGCGCCAGCAGCCAAGATACCTTCCGGACATACCATCGAGGGTCCTACAATGAGCAGTTCTTC. This sequence encodes CASSQDTFRTYHRGSYNEQFF.

The gene calls are TRBV5-1 and TRBJ2-1, with TRBD2 matching over 10 bases. CDR3 size: 16 residues. Germline values: CDR1 SGHRS, CDR2 YFSETQ. Trimming removed 5 bases from V and 4 bases from J; junction bases left unmatched: 9. CDR3 bases: TGCGCCAGCAGACTATGGACTAGCGGAGATTACAATGAGCAGTTCTTC. This gives the protein CASRLWTSGDYNEQFF.

The chain links TRBV18 to TRBJ2-7; D is possibly TRBD2 (5 bases). Trimming took 3 bases from V and 4 from J, leaving 10 bases between them. This CDR3 has 13 residues. The germline V gene encodes CDR1 KGHSH and CDR2 LQKENI. The CDR3 DNA reads TGTGCCAGCTCACCTTCACGGGGATACGAGCAGTACGTC. This codes for CASSPSRGYEQYV.

This clonotype has just a few counts. The gene calls are TRBV27 and TRBJ2-7, with D perhaps matching TRBD1 (6 bases). Germline V gene sequence: CDR1 MNHEY, CDR2 SMNVEV (reference sequence). V lost 5 bases, J lost 2 bases, and 10 bases lay in between. The CDR3 loop spans 13 amino acids. The CDR3 loop is CASSKGQAYEQYV. In nucleotides, the CDR3 is TGTGCCAGCAGTAAGGGACAAGCCTACGAGCAGTACGTC.

This rearrangement joins TRBV7-4 to TRBJ1-1, with TRBD1 matching 7 bases. The CDR3 is made up of 14 amino acids. After removal of 6 bases from V and 5 bases from J, the junction contained 9 bases not matched to a gene. CDR1 SGHVT and CDR2 SQSDAQ come from the germline V gene. The CDR3 sequence is CASRPRQGGTEAFF. CDR3 DNA sequence: TGTGCCAGCAGACCTAGACAGGGTGGTACTGAAGCTTTCTTT. Together with reference TRBV7-4 and TRBJ1-1, the CDR3 gives the full variable domain: GAGVSQSPRYKVAKRGRDVALRCDSISGHVTLYWYRQTLGQGSEVLTYSQSDAQRDKSGRPSGRFSAERPERSVSTLKIQRTEQGDSAVYLCASRPRQGGTEAFFGQGTRLTVV.

This clonotype was counted between two and nine times. The chain couples TRBV20-1 to TRBJ2-1; TRBD2 aligns across 11 bases. This CDR3 comprises 16 residues. Germline CDR1 is DFQATT and CDR2 is SNEGSKA (reference sequence). The V segment lost 0 bases and the J segment 2 bases; nucleotides outside the gene matches: 3. In DNA form, the CDR3 reads TGCAGTGCTAGAGAATCTAGCGGGGGGACCTACAATGAGCAGTTCTTC. This translates into CSARESSGGTYNEQFF.

The V and J genes are TRBV7-9 and TRBJ2-5; either TRBD1 or TRBD2 may supply D (5 bases each). The V gene's germline CDR1 is SEHNR and CDR2 FQNEAQ (reference sequence). Trimming stripped 2 bases from V and 4 bases from J, with 11 bases between. The CDR3 sequence is 14 residues long. CDR3 nucleotide sequence: TGTGCCAGCAGCTTACCCAGGGAGCCAGAGACCCAGTACTTC. This translates into CASSLPREPETQYF.

Ten or more counts support this clonotype. This sequence joins TRBV7-6 and TRBJ2-3, with 9 bases that match TRBD2. Germline V lookup: CDR1 SGHVS, CDR2 FNYEAQ. V was clipped by 5 bases and J by 4 bases; unmatched bases: 13. CDR3 length: 17 residues. The CDR3 DNA sequence: TGTGCCAGCAGCGTCCGGCGAGGGCGGGGGGGCGCAGATACGCAGTATTTT. Its protein is CASSVRRGRGGADTQYF.

The chain employs TRBV27 and TRBJ2-7; 8 nucleotides match TRBD1. Looked up from germline, CDR1 is MNHEY and CDR2 is SMNVEV (reference sequence). The CDR3 sequence is 15 residues long. The V gene end was trimmed by 3 bases and the J gene end by 3 bases; junction bases not matched to a gene: 7. The CDR3 nucleotides are TGTGCCAGCAGTTTCGGGACAGGAATTTTCTACGAGCAGTACTTC. It codes for CASSFGTGIFYEQYF.

The chain has TRBV27 and TRBJ1-4, with TRBD1 identical over 8 bases. Germline loops: CDR1 MNHEY, CDR2 SMNVEV (reference sequence). Trimming at V came to 5 bases and at J to 7 bases, leaving 3 bases not matched to a gene. This CDR3 has 13 residues. The CDR3 sequence: CASSRGQAEKLFF. CDR3 nucleotides: TGTGCCAGCAGTCGGGGACAGGCTGAAAAACTGTTTTTT.

V and J are TRBV4-1 and TRBJ1-3; no firm D call. This CDR3 comprises 11 residues. V shed 6 bases and J shed 8 bases, with 8 bases lying between them. CDR1 is MGHRA, CDR2 YSYEKL, per germline. In nucleotides, the CDR3 is TGCGCCAGCAGTATATTAGACACCATATATTTT. Translating it yields CASSILDTIYF.

V is TRBV7-6 and J is TRBJ2-2; no firm D call. CDR1 and CDR2 (germline): SGHVS, FNYEAQ. V gave up 4 bases and J gave up 6 bases, with 15 bases separating them. CDR3 size: 15 residues. CDR3 coding DNA: TGTGCCAGCAGCTCCTCGGACCGAATCCCCGGGGAGCTGTTTTTT. As protein: CASSSSDRIPGELFF.

This clonotype came up a few times. The chain is built from TRBV15 and TRBJ2-1, with D possibly matching TRBD1 (5 bases). The CDR3 extends over 15 amino acids. Germline-derived CDR1 and CDR2 are LNHNV and YYDKDF (reference sequence). Trimming removed 4 bases at V and 6 bases at J, with 16 bases between. CDR3 nucleotides: TGTGCCACCAGCACCCTGCTGGGGCAGGGCAATGAGCAGTTCTTC. Translated, it gives CATSTLLGQGNEQFF.

This clonotype was picked up many times. CDR3 bases: TGTGCCAGCAGCTTAGAGGGGGGTCAGCCCCAGCATTTT. It codes for CASSLEGGQPQHF. This chain uses TRBV7-9 with TRBJ1-5; a possible D gene is TRBD1 (6 bases). Per germline, CDR1 SEHNR and CDR2 FQNEAQ (reference sequence). The V end lost 1 base, the J end lost 6 bases, and 7 bases lay between the germline ends. The length of the CDR3 is 13 residues.

The chain has TRBV6-2 or TRBV6-3 and TRBJ2-1, with D maybe TRBD2 (6 bases). Trimming removed 0 bases from V and 1 base from J, with 10 bases in between. Germline CDR1 MNHEY, CDR2 SVGEGT. The CDR3 covers 16 residues. The DNA of the CDR3 is TGTGCCAGCAGTTACTCGACTAGGCGGTCCTACAATGAGCAGTTCTTC. The encoded protein is CASSYSTRRSYNEQFF.

This clonotype was seen only a few times. The rearrangement joins TRBV27 to TRBJ2-7, with 10 bases identical to TRBD2. This CDR3 is 17 amino acids long. V shed 3 bases and J 3 bases; nucleotides not matched to a gene: 11. CDR1 and CDR2 from the germline V gene are MNHEY and SMNVEV (reference sequence). The CDR3 DNA reads as TGTGCCAGCAGTTTCGGGGGAGGGCTAGCGGGGGACTACGAGCAGTACTTC. Translating it yields CASSFGGGLAGDYEQYF.

The rearrangement links TRBV9 to TRBJ2-1; D uncertain. CDR3 length equals 16 residues. Germline CDR1 is SGDLS and CDR2 is YYNGEE. The V gene lost 1 base and the J gene lost 4 bases, with 15 bases spanning the gap. The CDR3 loop is CASSVSSSRAYNEQFF. The CDR3 DNA sequence: TGTGCCAGCAGCGTAAGTAGTTCTCGTGCTTACAATGAGCAGTTCTTC.

This clonotype was seen only a few times. The genes are TRBV10-3 and TRBJ2-7; either TRBD1 or TRBD2 may fit D (5 bases each). Germline V CDR1 and CDR2: ENHRY, SYGVKD. The CDR3 has 16 amino acids. Deletions cut 6 bases from V and 4 bases from J, with 22 bases between. CDR3 loop: CAISQTTGAVEYEQYF. The CDR3 DNA reads TGTGCCATCAGCCAGACTACAGGTGCCGTGGAATACGAGCAGTACTTC.

There are a few counts of this clonotype. This chain uses TRBV6-1 with TRBJ2-7, with D possibly being TRBD2 (6 bases). The CDR3 contains 14 residues. CDR1 and CDR2 from the germline V gene are MNHNS and SASEGT. The V and J ends lost 6 bases and 0 bases respectively, with 12 bases between them. This chain's CDR3 is CASRLSGSSYEQYF. The CDR3 bases are TGTGCCAGCAGATTAAGCGGGTCCTCCTACGAGCAGTACTTC.

Of note for this clonotype: This may come from a read error, since a much larger clone is one base off. This chain joins TRBV12-3 or TRBV12-4 and TRBJ2-3; the D gene is possibly TRBD1 (5 bases). The CDR3 sequence is 14 residues long. CDR3 nucleotides: TGTGCCAGCAGCCCTACAGGATCCACAGATATGCAGTATTTT. Translating it yields CASSPTGSTDMQYF.

This clonotype was counted a single time. The chain combines TRBV6-5 with TRBJ2-7; weak D call: TRBD2 (5 bases). Germline loops: CDR1 MNHEY, CDR2 SVGAGI. The V and J ends lost 4 bases and 5 bases respectively, with 9 bases between them. The CDR3 loop spans 12 amino acids. CDR3 sequence reads: CASSSDSDEQYF. The CDR3 DNA sequence: TGTGCCAGCAGTTCGGACTCAGACGAGCAGTACTTC.

The chain carries TRBV24-1 and TRBJ2-3, with 9 nucleotides matching TRBD2. Germline V gives CDR1 KGHDR, CDR2 SFDVKD. The ends lost 4 bases at V and 7 bases at J; junction bases unmatched: 8. This CDR3 region has 15 residues. The CDR3 loop reads CATSDSGGPGNTQYF. In DNA, the CDR3 is TGTGCCACCAGTGACAGCGGGGGGCCCGGGAATACGCAGTATTTT.

Many counts were recorded for this clonotype. V is TRBV12-3 or TRBV12-4 and J is TRBJ2-7; D not resolved. CDR3 length: 12 amino acids. V was trimmed by 6 bases and J by 4 bases, leaving 10 bases between them. CDR3 nucleotides: TGTGCCAGCAGCTTCAGTGGGTACGAGCAGTACTTC. Amino acid sequence: CASSFSGYEQYF.

The chain joins TRBV2 to TRBJ2-7; D is ambiguous. The V gene lost 2 bases and the J gene lost 9 bases, with 5 bases spanning the gap. This CDR3 has 10 amino acids. In germline, CDR1 is SNHLY, CDR2 FYNNEI. The CDR3 here is CASSESGQYV. The CDR3 DNA follows: TGTGCCAGCAGTGAATCCGGGCAGTACGTC.

V usage is TRBV6-5 and J usage is TRBJ2-1, with 7 positions matching TRBD2. Germline V lookup: CDR1 MNHEY, CDR2 SVGAGI. V lost 2 bases, J lost 8 bases, and 3 bases stayed unmatched. This CDR3 is built from 13 residues. DNA of the CDR3: TGTGCCAGCAGTTACGGACTAGAGGATGAGCAGTTCTTC. Its translation: CASSYGLEDEQFF.